A selection of T cell receptor beta chains follows, all from one sample in a study of blood T cell repertoires in COVID-19. Sequenced by immunoSEQ multiplex PCR; TCRdb stores in-frame clones only, minus some. The sample contains 70,000 or so clones, about 83% of which appear only once. The sequenced material came from peripheral blood. These receptors were collected from a woman aged 55-69 years with acute or convalescent COVID-19. The CDR3 runs from the conserved cysteine through the conserved F or W. D genes are given only for firm matches. Clone size, where shown, is once, few, many, or a class for clones that have expanded.

D gene: .; V gene: TRBV2; clone size: .; J gene: TRBJ1-3; CDR3 DNA: TGTGCCAGCAGCAGGTCGGCTGGAAACACCATATATTTT; CDR3 protein: CASSRSAGNTIYF
D gene: TRBD1; V gene: TRBV5-6; clone size: .; J gene: TRBJ2-3; CDR3 DNA: TGTGCCAGCAGCTTGCGACAGGGGTACACAGATACGCAGTATTTT; CDR3 protein: CASSLRQGYTDTQYF
D gene: .; V gene: TRBV19; clone size: .; J gene: TRBJ2-2; CDR3 DNA: TGTGCCAGTAGTATTGGTACAGGCAAGAACACCGGGGAGCTGTTTTTT; CDR3 protein: CASSIGTGKNTGELFF
D gene: TRBD2; V gene: TRBV5-4; clone size: .; J gene: TRBJ2-4; CDR3 DNA: TGTGCCAGCAGCTTGTCAAGCGGGGGGCTGGTAGCCAAAAACATTCAGTACTTC; CDR3 protein: CASSLSSGGLVAKNIQYF
D gene: .; V gene: TRBV7-9; clone size: .; J gene: TRBJ2-3; CDR3 DNA: TGTGCCAGCGGGGAGGGGGAAACAGATACGCAGTATTTT; CDR3 protein: CASGEGETDTQYF
D gene: .; V gene: TRBV3-1/TRBV3-2; clone size: .; J gene: TRBJ1-5; CDR3 DNA: TGTGCCAGCAGCCCTGGGTTACAGGGAAATCAGCCCCAGCATTTT; CDR3 protein: CASSPGLQGNQPQHF
D gene: TRBD2; V gene: TRBV29-1; clone size: .; J gene: TRBJ2-1; CDR3 DNA: TGCAGCGTTGAAGATCGGCTAGCGGCTAGCTCCTACAATGAGCAGTTCTTC; CDR3 protein: CSVEDRLAASSYNEQFF
D gene: .; V gene: TRBV5-4; clone size: .; J gene: TRBJ1-6; CDR3 DNA: TGTGCCAGCAGCTTGGGGGGAGATAATTCACCCCTCCACTTT; CDR3 protein: CASSLGGDNSPLHF
D gene: .; V gene: TRBV12-3/TRBV12-4; clone size: .; J gene: TRBJ1-2; CDR3 DNA: TGTGCCAGCTCTCAGGACACTAACTATGGCTACACCTTC; CDR3 protein: CASSQDTNYGYTF
D gene: .; V gene: TRBV5-6; clone size: .; J gene: TRBJ1-1; CDR3 DNA: TGTGCCAGCAGCTTGAGGAGGAACACTGAAGCTTTCTTT; CDR3 protein: CASSLRRNTEAFF
D gene: TRBD2; V gene: TRBV7-9; clone size: .; J gene: TRBJ2-7; CDR3 DNA: TGTGCCAGCAGCTTAGGACCTAGCGGGGGGCTCCCCTACGAGCAGTACTTC; CDR3 protein: CASSLGPSGGLPYEQYF
D gene: .; V gene: TRBV30; clone size: .; J gene: TRBJ2-7; CDR3 DNA: TGTGCCTGGGACAATTCCTACGAGCAGTACTTC; CDR3 protein: CAWDNSYEQYF
D gene: .; V gene: TRBV5-6; clone size: .; J gene: TRBJ1-2; CDR3 DNA: TGTGCCAGCAGCTTGGGACAAAGTAACTATGGCTACACCTTC; CDR3 protein: CASSLGQSNYGYTF
D gene: .; V gene: TRBV6-5; clone size: .; J gene: TRBJ1-2; CDR3 DNA: TGTGCCAGCAGTTACTCGAGAACAGGGCGAAGTTATGGCTACACCTTC; CDR3 protein: CASSYSRTGRSYGYTF
D gene: .; V gene: TRBV7-8; clone size: .; J gene: TRBJ1-5; CDR3 DNA: TGTGCCAGCAGCTTAAGTCCACAGGGCGTCGTAAGCAATCAGCCCCAGCATTTT; CDR3 protein: CASSLSPQGVVSNQPQHF
D gene: TRBD1; V gene: TRBV24-1; clone size: .; J gene: TRBJ2-2; CDR3 DNA: TGTGCCACCAGCCCTGGGGGACAGGGTATTTGGCGGGAGCTGTTTTTT; CDR3 protein: CATSPGGQGIWRELFF
D gene: .; V gene: TRBV6-1; clone size: .; J gene: TRBJ1-6; CDR3 DNA: TGTGCCAGCAGTGAAAGGAGGAGGGCCCTCCACTTT; CDR3 protein: CASSERRRALHF
D gene: .; V gene: TRBV15; clone size: .; J gene: TRBJ2-3; CDR3 DNA: TGTGCCACCTCTAGAGGGGGGGCCTCGATGGCCACAGATACGCAGTATTTT; CDR3 protein: CATSRGGASMATDTQYF
D gene: TRBD1; V gene: TRBV5-1; clone size: few; J gene: TRBJ1-1; CDR3 DNA: TGCGCCAGCAGAGGGACAGGGGTCTCTGAAGCTTTCTTT; CDR3 protein: CASRGTGVSEAFF
D gene: TRBD1; V gene: TRBV29-1; clone size: .; J gene: TRBJ1-6; CDR3 DNA: TGCAGCGTTGAAGGTACAGGGGGATCACCCCTCCACTTT; CDR3 protein: CSVEGTGGSPLHF
D gene: TRBD1; V gene: TRBV7-9; clone size: .; J gene: TRBJ1-2; CDR3 DNA: TGTGCCAGCAGCCACTCTAACAGGGGTAACTATGGCTACACCTTC; CDR3 protein: CASSHSNRGNYGYTF
D gene: .; V gene: TRBV6-5; clone size: .; J gene: TRBJ2-3; CDR3 DNA: TGTGCCAGCACGAGCGTTCGCACAGATACGCAGTATTTT; CDR3 protein: CASTSVRTDTQYF